The 14 T cell receptor beta chains listed next were all sequenced from one sample in a study of cytomegalovirus exposure and HLA in healthy donors. The PCR made use of 60 Vbeta and 13 Jbeta primers. The repertoire was sequenced with immunoSEQ multiplex PCR; TCRdb's copy has only in-frame clones and lacks some. Found here are roughly 170,000 clones, approximately 82% of them singletons; the top ten hold over 2%. The sample taken for sequencing was PBMCs. The origin of the receptors is a woman aged 25 to 39 in good health and CMV-seronegative.

This sequence joins TRBV7-2 and TRBJ2-7, with TRBD2 identical over 7 bases. This CDR3 spans 15 amino acids. Per germline, CDR1 SGHTA and CDR2 FQGNSA. V gave up 1 base and J gave up 2 bases; unmatched junction bases: 5. CDR3 protein: CASSLGLAATYEQYF. The CDR3 nucleotides are TGTGCCAGCAGCTTAGGTCTAGCGGCCACCTACGAGCAGTACTTC.

The CDR3 DNA reads as TGTGCCAGCAGCAAAAGGCTAGCGGGGGGTTACAATGAGCAGTTCTTC. Amino acid sequence: CASSKRLAGGYNEQFF. The chain couples TRBV13 to TRBJ2-1; 11 bases map to TRBD2. Per germline, CDR1 PRHDT and CDR2 FYEKMQ (reference sequence). V lost 5 bases and J lost 4; bases outside the gene matches: 7. This CDR3 has 16 amino acids.

V gene TRBV18 combines with J gene TRBJ2-7; D not certain. V lost 1 base to trimming and J lost 2 bases, with 9 bases between them. Germline V gene sequence: CDR1 KGHSH, CDR2 LQKENI. The length of the CDR3 is 14 residues. This CDR3 reads CASSPREAAYEQYF. The DNA of the CDR3 is TGTGCCAGCTCACCACGAGAAGCCGCCTACGAGCAGTACTTC. Full variable domain (remainder filled in from reference TRBV18 and TRBJ2-7): NAGVMQNPRHLVRRRGQEARLRCSPMKGHSHVYWYRQLPEEGLKFMVYLQKENIIDESGMPKERFSAEFPKEGPSILRIQQVVRGDSAAYFCASSPREAAYEQYFGPGTRLTVT.

The chain is built from TRBV29-1 and TRBJ2-5; 7 bases fit TRBD1. Germline lookup yields CDR1 SQVTM and CDR2 ANQGSEA. V lost 5 bases to trimming and J lost 4 bases; unmatched junction nucleotides: 10. CDR3 length: 14 amino acids. The CDR3 protein is CSVTDRAWGETQYF. The CDR3 DNA reads as TGCAGCGTTACCGACAGGGCTTGGGGAGAGACCCAGTACTTC. The full variable domain, completed using reference TRBV29-1 and TRBJ2-5, is SAVISQKPSRDICQRGTSLTIQCQVDSQVTMMFWYRQQPGQSLTLIATANQGSEATYESGFVIDKFPISRPNLTFSTLTVSNMSPEDSSIYLCSVTDRAWGETQYFGPGTRLLVL.

This clone has a single count. This chain connects TRBV5-8 to TRBJ2-5; a weak D match, TRBD1 (5 bases). Per germline, CDR1 SGHTS and CDR2 YDEGEE. V was clipped by 0 bases and J by 5 bases, with 11 bases between them. This CDR3 is 14 amino acids long. The CDR3 loop is CASSLGQGWETQYF. The CDR3 DNA reads as TGTGCCAGCAGCTTGGGGCAGGGTTGGGAGACCCAGTACTTC.

The chain recombines TRBV10-3 with TRBJ1-2; no reliable D call. The germline V and J ends were trimmed by 0 bases and 6 bases, with 11 bases remaining between them. Germline V lookup: CDR1 ENHRY, CDR2 SYGVKD. There are 14 residues in the CDR3. CDR3 protein: CAISESRIPNGYTF. In DNA form, the CDR3 reads TGTGCCATCAGTGAGTCGAGGATCCCTAATGGCTACACCTTC.

This rearrangement joins TRBV4-3 to TRBJ2-2; TRBD2 might be the D (6 bases). The length of the CDR3 is 14 residues. V was trimmed by 4 bases and J by 2 bases, leaving 8 bases between them. The germline V gene has CDR1 LGHNA and CDR2 YSLEER. The CDR3: CASSRLGNTGELFF. CDR3 coding DNA: TGCGCCAGCAGCCGACTAGGTAACACCGGGGAGCTGTTTTTT.

The CDR3 DNA reads TGCAGCGTCCGGACTAGCGGGAGGCGGAACACCGGGGAGCTGTTTTTT. Translation gives CSVRTSGRRNTGELFF. The genes are TRBV29-1 and TRBJ2-2, with TRBD2 identical over 14 bases. The junction had 4 bases not matched to a gene; V was cut back by 6 bases and J by 1 base. The length of the CDR3 is 16 residues. From germline, CDR1 is SQVTM and CDR2 ANQGSEA.

This sequence joins TRBV28 and TRBJ2-1; tentatively, D is TRBD2 (5 bases). Trimming shortened V by 4 bases and J by 7 bases, and 11 bases separated the two germline ends. Germline V lookup: CDR1 MDHEN, CDR2 SYDVKM. The CDR3 is 13 residues long. The CDR3, as DNA: TGTGCCAGCAGTTGGCATACTAGTAATGAGCAGTTCTTC. Amino acids: CASSWHTSNEQFF.

V is TRBV28 and J is TRBJ2-7; 13 nucleotides align to TRBD2. The germline V gene has CDR1 MDHEN and CDR2 SYDVKM. Unmatched junction bases numbered 14, after V lost 2 bases and J lost 4 bases. The CDR3 has 19 residues. CDR3 bases: TGTGCCAGCAGTTTAAGACTAGCGGGAGGTTGGATGGAAAATTACGAGCAGTACTTC. Its protein is CASSLRLAGGWMENYEQYF.

This rearrangement joins TRBV19 to TRBJ1-1, with D unclear. Germline CDR1 is LNHDA and CDR2 is SQIVND (reference sequence). V lost 3 bases to trimming and J lost 4 bases, with 12 bases between them. The CDR3 covers 14 residues. CDR3 bases: TGTGCCAGTAGTATTGGGCTGATAGGCACTGAAGCTTTCTTT. Translated, it gives CASSIGLIGTEAFF.

The chain has TRBV10-3 and TRBJ2-5, with a weak D call TRBD2 (6 bases). CDR3 length equals 15 residues. Germline V gives CDR1 ENHRY, CDR2 SYGVKD. Deletions cut 2 bases from V and 4 bases from J, with 14 bases between. This CDR3 reads CAISERGSHRETQYF. CDR3 in DNA: TGTGCCATCAGTGAGCGGGGGAGCCATCGAGAGACCCAGTACTTC.

This clone was seen just once. This chain uses TRBV27 with TRBJ2-7; tentatively, D is TRBD2 (6 bases). Germline V gene sequence: CDR1 MNHEY, CDR2 SMNVEV (reference sequence). The ends were cut back, 3 bases at V and 3 bases at J, with 15 bases in the middle. The CDR3 loop spans 15 amino acids. DNA of the CDR3: TGTGCCAGCAGTTTCCGAGGGGCGGGAAGCTACGAGCAGTACTTC. This codes for CASSFRGAGSYEQYF.

The chain combines TRBV7-2 with TRBJ2-3, with 7 bases that match TRBD2. The CDR3 length is 15 residues. Germline CDR1 SGHTA, CDR2 FQGNSA. Trimming at V came to 0 bases and at J to 4 bases, leaving 4 bases not matched to a gene. CDR3 region: CASSLAHGRSDTQYF. In DNA, the CDR3 is TGTGCCAGCAGCTTAGCGCACGGGAGGTCAGATACGCAGTATTTT.